The clone carrying this TCR beta chain was detected many times. Each TCR transcript was tagged with a 10-nucleotide random UMI during 5'RACE. TCRdb recomputed calls from the 5' RACE reads with MiXCR, one row per CDR3 protein. The data hold roughly 65,000 distinct CDR3 sequences, with 3.5% to 5% observed a single time. J was trimmed by 4 bases and V by 6 bases; bases with no gene match: 5. The CDR3 consists of 13 residues. From germline, CDR1 is DFQATT and CDR2 SNEGSKA (reference sequence). The data were obtained in a study of neurological immune-mediated disorders. Sequencing was performed on PBMCs. The sequence was collected from a man in his forties or fifties with multiple sclerosis. The chain couples TRBV20-1 to TRBJ2-2; 7 nucleotides line up with TRBD1. The CDR3: CSARTGSTGELFF. The CDR3 bases are TGCAGTGCAAGGACAGGAAGCACCGGGGAGCTGTTTTTT.